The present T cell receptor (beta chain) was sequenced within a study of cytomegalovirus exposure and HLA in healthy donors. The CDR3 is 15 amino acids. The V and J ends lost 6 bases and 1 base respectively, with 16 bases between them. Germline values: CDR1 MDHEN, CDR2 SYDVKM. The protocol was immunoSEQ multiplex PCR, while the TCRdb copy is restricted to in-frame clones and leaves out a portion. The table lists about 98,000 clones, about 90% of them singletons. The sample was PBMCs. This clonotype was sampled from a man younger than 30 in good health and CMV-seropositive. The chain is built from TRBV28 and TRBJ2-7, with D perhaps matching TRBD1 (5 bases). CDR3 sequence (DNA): TGTGCCAGCAGAACCGGACATTTCTCTTCCTACGAGCAGTACTTC. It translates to CASRTGHFSSYEQYF.